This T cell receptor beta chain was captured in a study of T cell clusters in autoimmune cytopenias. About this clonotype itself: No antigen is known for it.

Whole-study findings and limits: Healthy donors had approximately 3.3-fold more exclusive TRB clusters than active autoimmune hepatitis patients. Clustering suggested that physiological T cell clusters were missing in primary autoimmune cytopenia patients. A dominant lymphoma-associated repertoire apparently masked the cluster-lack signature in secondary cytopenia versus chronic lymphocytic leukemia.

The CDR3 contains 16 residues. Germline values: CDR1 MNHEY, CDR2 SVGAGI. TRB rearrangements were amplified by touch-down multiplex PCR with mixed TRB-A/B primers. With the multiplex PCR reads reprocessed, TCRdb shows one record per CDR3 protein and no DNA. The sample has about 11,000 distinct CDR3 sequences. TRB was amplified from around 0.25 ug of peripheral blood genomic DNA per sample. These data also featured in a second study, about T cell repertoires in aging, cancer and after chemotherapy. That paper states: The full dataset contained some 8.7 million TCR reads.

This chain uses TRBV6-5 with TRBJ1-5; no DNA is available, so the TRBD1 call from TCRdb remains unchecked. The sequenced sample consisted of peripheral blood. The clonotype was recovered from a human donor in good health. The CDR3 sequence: CASSPSQGIGNQPQHF.